In this sample, the clone carrying this T cell receptor beta chain turned up a few times. TCRdb passed the RT-PCR reads through MiXCR, listing each CDR3 protein once. The table includes hundreds of thousands of distinct CDR3 sequences, roughly 17% detected once. This record belongs to a study of patients and donors after allogeneic stem cell transplantation. The CDR3 has 14 amino acids. Germline V lookup: CDR1 SGDLS, CDR2 YYNGEE. V was trimmed by 4 bases and J by 2 bases, leaving 9 bases between them. Sample: blood, either unsorted or a sorted T cell fraction (not recorded which). The genes are TRBV9 and TRBJ2-2, with D unclear. This TCR came from a human donor who was either an allogeneic HSCT recipient or a stem cell or donor lymphocyte infusion donor (not recorded which). It is not recorded whose cells these are; they may come from a transplant donor. CDR3 sequence (DNA): TGTGCCAGCAGCCCCCTTCTAAACACCGGGGAGCTGTTTTTT. This gives the protein CASSPLLNTGELFF.